This T cell receptor (beta chain) comes out of a study of T cells in localized non-small cell lung cancer. Data came from immunoSEQ multiplex PCR; TCRdb stores just in-frame clones and leaves some out. The sample has around 92,000 clones, under 95% seen once. Overall study findings and caveats: Longer overall survival was linked to higher blood T cell density. Heterogeneity remains possible, as sequencing covered one tumor region only. Uninvolved adjacent lung, not tumor, had the highest T cell clonality. Adjacent lung tissue had a median about 52 of the top 100 clones found in the tumor.

Trimming stripped 4 bases from V and 3 bases from J, with 16 bases between. The CDR3 loop spans 15 amino acids. Germline CDR1 reads SGDLS; CDR2 reads YYNGEE. Note on this clone: No antigen is known for it.

This receptor was obtained from a woman aged 40-70 years with stage II squamous cell lung carcinoma. The rearrangement joins TRBV9 to TRBJ1-1; weak D call: TRBD1 (5 bases). The sample consisted of PBMCs, taken before any cancer treatment. The CDR3 here is CASSPRGGTDTEAFF. CDR3 DNA sequence: TGTGCCAGCAGCCCCCGAGGAGGGACGGACACTGAAGCTTTCTTT.